Each of the 11 T cell receptor beta chains below was sequenced from the same sample in a study of molecular identifiers for immune sequencing clone quantification. One entry per CDR3 protein results from TCRdb running MiXCR on the PCR reads. The sample consists of roughly 100,000 distinct CDR3 sequences, under 40% of them appearing once. The sequencing sample was made of naive CD8+ T cells from blood, with Jurkat cell RNA spiked in. The subset is: FACS-sorted CD8+CD4-CCR7+CD45RA+ naive T cells. These receptors all stem from a human donor in good health. Some libraries in this study had Jurkat cell RNA spiked in.

In the case of this clonotype: A single base separates this from a much larger clone, so it may be a read error. The chain joins TRBV4-1 to TRBJ2-7, with a weak D call TRBD1 (5 bases). V lost 4 bases and J 5 bases, leaving 15 bases between the germline ends. This CDR3 is 14 amino acids long. The germline V gene encodes CDR1 MGHRA and CDR2 YSYEKL. The CDR3 DNA is TGCGCCAGCAGCCTAACTTCCCAGGGCCACGAGCAGTACTTC. Translation: CASSLTSQGHEQYF.

This clonotype was detected a few times. The V and J genes are TRBV5-1 and TRBJ1-6, with 8 bases identical to TRBD1. The germline gives CDR1 SGHRS, CDR2 YFSETQ. This CDR3 contains 14 residues. The J segment lost 10 bases and the V segment lost 2 bases, leaving 5 bases of the junction unmatched. Written as DNA, the CDR3 is TGCGCCAGCAGCTTCGCAGGGGGCGAATCACCCCTCCACTTT. Translation gives CASSFAGGESPLHF.

This clonotype was detected ten times or more. The chain links TRBV2 to TRBJ1-5; unclear D gene. V was shortened by 4 bases and J by 4 bases, with 11 bases between the two germline ends. The CDR3 loop spans 14 amino acids. Germline V gene lookup returns CDR1 SNHLY and CDR2 FYNNEI. The CDR3 loop reads CASSVGFGNQPQHF. The DNA of the CDR3 is TGTGCCAGCAGTGTAGGGTTCGGGAATCAGCCCCAGCATTTT.

The chain uses TRBV6-6 and TRBJ2-5; TRBD1 is a possible D gene (6 bases). CDR1 is MNHNY and CDR2 is SVGAGI in the germline V gene (reference sequence). CDR3 size: 14 residues. V dropped 6 bases and J dropped 2 bases, with 13 bases sitting between them. CDR3 loop: CASSKQGSQETQYF. The CDR3 bases are TGTGCCAGCAGCAAACAGGGTTCGCAAGAGACCCAGTACTTC.

The chain uses TRBV3-1 and TRBJ1-2, with TRBD1 as a possible D gene (6 bases). CDR1 and CDR2 from the germline V gene are LGHDT and YNNKEL (reference sequence). Trimming pared 1 base from V and 8 bases from J, leaving 14 bases between. The CDR3 totals 14 residues. The CDR3 DNA follows: TGTGCCAGCAGCCAAGCTCAGATCAGGGGCGGCTACACCTTC. Amino acid sequence: CASSQAQIRGGYTF.

This clonotype was seen only a few times. V gene TRBV27 combines with J gene TRBJ2-5; 8 bases are a match to TRBD1. Germline V lookup: CDR1 MNHEY, CDR2 SMNVEV (reference sequence). V gave up 4 bases and J gave up 5 bases; unmatched junction bases: 6. The CDR3 is made up of 14 amino acids. CDR3 in amino acids: CASSWQGAQETQYF. CDR3 sequence (DNA): TGTGCCAGCAGTTGGCAGGGGGCGCAGGAGACCCAGTACTTC.

The chain has TRBV3-1 and TRBJ1-1; no reliable D call. V lost 2 bases, J lost 0 bases, and 10 bases lay in between. The CDR3 has 15 amino acids. Looked up from germline, CDR1 is LGHDT and CDR2 is YNNKEL (reference sequence). The CDR3 DNA sequence: TGTGCCAGCAGCCAAAGGGTATCCGTGAACACTGAAGCTTTCTTT. Its protein product is CASSQRVSVNTEAFF.

This chain connects TRBV6-2 or TRBV6-3 to TRBJ2-7; TRBD1 aligns across 7 bases. CDR1 is MNHEY and CDR2 is SVGEGT in the germline V gene. The CDR3 has 13 amino acids. V lost 8 bases and J lost 4; bases outside the gene matches: 8. CDR3: CASEGQASYEQYF. The CDR3 coding sequence is TGTGCCAGCGAAGGACAGGCGAGTTACGAGCAGTACTTC.

This clonotype was counted at least ten times. CDR3 coding DNA: TGTGCCAGCAGTTTCCCCCGGGACGGAGCTTCTAATGAAAAACTGTTTTTT. Protein product: CASSFPRDGASNEKLFF. V and J are TRBV28 and TRBJ1-4; perhaps TRBD1 as D (5 bases). The CDR3 contains 17 residues. Looked up from germline, CDR1 is MDHEN and CDR2 is SYDVKM. V was pared by 3 bases and J by 3 bases, with 17 bases between.

A word on this clonotype: A junction boundary mismatches the germline segment, possibly from a read error. This sequence joins TRBV7-2 and TRBJ1-5; the D is unclear. The CDR3 spans 14 residues. The germline V gene encodes CDR1 SGHTA and CDR2 FQGNSA. CDR3 DNA: TGTGCCAGCACCACTTCTTATAGCAATCGGCCCCAGCATTTT. This encodes CASTTSYSNRPQHF.

This clonotype occurred many times. V gene TRBV19 combines with J gene TRBJ1-6; D is possibly TRBD1 (5 bases). This CDR3 has 13 amino acids. The germline V gene has CDR1 LNHDA and CDR2 SQIVND (reference sequence). Trimming left V 5 bases short and J 10 bases short, with 12 bases between. The CDR3 loop is CASSWQGGSPLHF. The CDR3 DNA reads TGTGCCAGTAGTTGGCAGGGCGGATCACCCCTCCACTTT. The full variable domain, with the rest looked up from reference TRBV19 and TRBJ1-6, is DGGITQSPKYLFRKEGQNVTLSCEQNLNHDAMYWYRQDPGQGLRLIYYSQIVNDFQKGDIAEGYSVSREKKESFPLTVTSAQKNPTAFYLCASSWQGGSPLHFGNGTRLTVT.